Listed below are T cell receptor beta chains from one sample, sequenced in a study of T cells after yellow fever vaccination. One entry per CDR3 protein results from TCRdb running MiXCR on the 5' RACE reads. This sample has hundreds of thousands of distinct CDR3 sequences; approximately 19% occur once, and the top ten carry roughly a sixth. Sequencing was performed on PBMCs, taken before the yellow fever booster vaccination. These receptors all stem from a man aged 18 to 30 who received the YFV17D yellow fever vaccine. Both conserved end residues are part of each CDR3. D genes are given only for firm matches. The size of a clone is reported for some rows only, either as once, few or many, or as a class for expanded clones.

j_gene	d_gene	abundance	v_gene	CDR3aa	CDR3nt
TRBJ1-5	NA	few	TRBV27	CASSPSGPSNQPQHF	TGTGCCAGCAGTCCCTCGGGACCTAGCAATCAGCCCCAGCATTTT
TRBJ1-2	TRBD1	few	TRBV7-9	CASSRQGSDTF	TGTGCCAGCAGCCGACAGGGTTCGGACACCTTC
TRBJ2-3	TRBD2	many	TRBV20-1	CSAGLAGFTDTQYF	TGCAGTGCTGGACTAGCGGGGTTCACAGATACGCAGTATTTT
TRBJ2-7	NA	NA	TRBV6-1	CASSVPWIPYEQYF	TGTGCCAGCAGCGTACCCTGGATACCCTACGAGCAGTACTTC
TRBJ1-1	NA	few	TRBV20-1	CSAINMYNPTEAFF	TGCAGTGCCATTAATATGTACAACCCCACTGAAGCTTTCTTT
TRBJ1-4	NA	few	TRBV7-2	CASKRSTNEKLFF	TGTGCCAGCAAGAGATCAACTAATGAAAAACTGTTTTTT
TRBJ2-2	NA	few	TRBV7-9	CASSLWGSGELFF	TGTGCCAGCAGCTTATGGGGATCCGGGGAGCTGTTTTTT
TRBJ1-1	NA	NA	TRBV7-3	CASSFNVQSSAFF	TGTGCCAGCAGCTTTAATGTACAGTCGTCGGCTTTCTTT
TRBJ2-3	NA	NA	TRBV5-1	CASSFGRRTDDTQYF	TGCGCCAGCAGCTTCGGGCGGAGGACTGACGATACGCAGTATTTT
TRBJ2-3	NA	NA	TRBV6-5	CASSYSKDTQYF	TGTGCCAGCAGTTACTCGAAGGATACGCAGTATTTT
TRBJ1-5	TRBD1	NA	TRBV20-1	CSAGRLDRGNQPQHF	TGCAGTGCTGGACGCCTTGACAGGGGGAATCAGCCCCAGCATTTT
TRBJ2-1	NA	NA	TRBV7-9	CASSLVSHVVGYNEQFF	TGTGCCAGCAGCTTAGTTAGCCATGTTGTGGGCTACAATGAGCAGTTCTTC
TRBJ2-3	TRBD1	once	TRBV28	CASSFRDRSHPDTQYF	TGTGCCAGCAGTTTCCGGGACAGAAGCCACCCAGATACGCAGTATTTT
TRBJ1-1	TRBD1	NA	TRBV20-1	CSAPGQLNTEAFF	TGCAGTGCCCCGGGACAGCTAAACACTGAAGCTTTCTTT
TRBJ2-6	NA	NA	TRBV9	CASSVVGDGANVLTF	TGTGCCAGCAGCGTAGTAGGGGATGGGGCCAACGTCCTGACTTTC